One sample yielded the 10 T cell receptor beta chains listed below, sequenced in a study of blood T cells in healthy people across ages. A sample-barcoded 5' primer and a J-beta primer mix were used in a second PCR of about 7 to 11 cycles. TCRdb reanalysed the 5' RACE reads using MiXCR and keeps one entry per CDR3 protein. The sample includes 1,800,000 or so distinct CDR3 sequences, roughly 43% of them seen just once. Sequenced material: blood. The source of these receptors is a human donor in good health.

A remark on this clonotype: Here the CDR3 omits its conserved ending phenylalanine or tryptophan, so a read error is the likely source. The rearrangement uses TRBV7-6 and TRBJ1-4, with D hard to call. The CDR3 extends over 14 amino acids. Trimming cost V 4 bases and J 3 bases, with 9 bases left between them. The germline V gene has CDR1 SGHVS and CDR2 FNYEAQ. The CDR3 is CASSSEPSNEKLFL. DNA of the CDR3: TGTGCCAGCAGCTCAGAGCCTTCTAATGAAAAACTGTTTTTG.

For this clonotype: Likely a read error: the CDR3 ends without its conserved phenylalanine or tryptophan. The V call is TRBV29-1, the J call TRBJ1-2; possibly TRBD1 for D (6 bases). CDR1 and CDR2 (germline): SQVTM, ANQGSEA. This CDR3 comprises 13 residues. Between the trimmed V and J ends, which lost 0 bases and 7 bases, there was a span of 12 bases. The CDR3 spells CSVEDRGAVGYTC. The DNA for the CDR3 is TGCAGCGTTGAAGACAGGGGAGCCGTTGGCTACACCTGC.

This clonotype was seen a few times. The chain uses TRBV28 and TRBJ1-2; D is possibly TRBD1 (5 bases). This CDR3 is 15 amino acids long. Germline V gene lookup returns CDR1 MDHEN and CDR2 SYDVKM. Deletions cut 4 bases from V and 1 base from J, with 13 bases between. The CDR3: CASSSIMTDNYGYTF. The CDR3 region has the DNA TGTGCCAGCAGTTCTATTATGACAGATAACTATGGCTACACCTTC.

This clonotype has just one count. This sequence joins TRBV7-2 and TRBJ2-5; D call uncertain. The germline V gene encodes CDR1 SGHTA and CDR2 FQGNSA. V was trimmed by 3 bases and J by 11 bases, leaving 22 bases between them. The CDR3 loop spans 15 amino acids. The CDR3 DNA follows: TGTGCCAGCAGCTTGAACCAGGCAGGTACAGAAGAGCAGTACTTC. Its protein is CASSLNQAGTEEQYF.

This clonotype came up a few times. The chain has TRBV13 and TRBJ1-6; 9 positions match TRBD1. The CDR3 spans 14 residues. Trimming cost V 4 bases and J 11 bases; bases outside gene matches: 6. Germline loops: CDR1 PRHDT, CDR2 FYEKMQ (reference sequence). CDR3 sequence reads: CASSSGQGSAPLHF. As DNA, the CDR3 is TGTGCCAGCAGCTCAGGACAGGGGTCGGCACCCCTCCACTTT. Full variable domain (rest looked up from reference TRBV13 and TRBJ1-6): AAGVIQSPRHLIKEKRETATLKCYPIPRHDTVYWYQQGPGQDPQFLISFYEKMQSDKGSIPDRFSAQQFSDYHSELNMSSLELGDSALYFCASSSGQGSAPLHFGNGTRLTVT.

The chain links TRBV15 to TRBJ2-2, with D unresolved. CDR1 LNHNV and CDR2 YYDKDF come from the germline V gene (reference sequence). V was cut by 2 bases and J by 4 bases, with 11 bases left in between. CDR3 length: 15 residues. The CDR3 DNA sequence: TGTGCCACCAGCAGATTAGCAGTTGGCACCGGGGAGCTGTTTTTT. It specifies CATSRLAVGTGELFF. The entire variable domain, with the rest obtained from reference TRBV15 and TRBJ2-2, is as follows: DAMVIQNPRYQVTQFGKPVTLSCSQTLNHNVMYWYQQKSSQAPKLLFHYYDKDFNNEADTPDNFQSRRPNTSFCFLDIRSPGLGDTAMYLCATSRLAVGTGELFFGEGSRLTVL.

This clonotype was detected once. Sequence at one end of the junction differs from germline and may be a read error. The rearrangement links TRBV29-1 to TRBJ2-5; tentative D call: TRBD1 (6 bases). Per the germline V gene, CDR1 is SQVTM and CDR2 is ANQGSEA. This CDR3 comprises 10 residues. The CDR3 sequence: CSVGQGTQYF. CDR3 DNA sequence: TGCAGCGTGGGACAAGGGACCCAGTACTTC.

This clonotype showed up just a few times. The J gene is TRBJ2-4, the V gene TRBV29-1; the match to TRBD2 covers 11 bases. J was trimmed by 7 bases and V by 2 bases; bases with no gene match: 10. This CDR3 has 16 residues. The germline V gene has CDR1 SQVTM and CDR2 ANQGSEA. For the CDR3, the DNA is TGCAGCGTTGAAATCCCTAGCGGGGGGAATTCTAACATTCAGTACTTC. It codes for CSVEIPSGGNSNIQYF.

The chain employs TRBV27 and TRBJ2-3, with TRBD1 identical over 7 bases. The CDR3 totals 16 residues. The ends lost 5 bases at V and 1 base at J; junction bases unmatched: 9. Germline CDR1 reads MNHEY; CDR2 reads SMNVEV (reference sequence). CDR3 protein: CASSMIPGTGTDTQYF. CDR3 DNA sequence: TGTGCCAGCAGTATGATTCCCGGGACAGGCACAGATACGCAGTATTTT.

This clonotype appeared a single time. The chain links TRBV18 to TRBJ2-1; TRBD2 agrees at 10 bases. Near its end, the DNA agrees better with TRBJ2-7, so the J call may be wrong. The CDR3 is 15 residues long. Germline V CDR1 and CDR2: KGHSH, LQKENI. This chain's CDR3 is CASSPTLAGEKEQYF. In DNA form, the CDR3 reads TGTGCCAGCTCACCTACGCTAGCGGGGGAAAAAGAGCAGTACTTC.